This TCR beta chain was sequenced in a study of blood T cell repertoires in COVID-19. About the research overall: COVID-19 samples, acute and convalescent, were from the United States, Italy and Spain. T cells, B-cell-depleted T cells, or PBMCs supplied cDNA or gDNA.

In the source study's methods: Reference gene primer amplification gave nucleated cell count estimates. Some clones are missing from TCRdb's copy, which holds only in-frame ones; the method was immunoSEQ multiplex PCR. V and J calls and clone size come straight from that table; D and trimming were deduced from the DNA. The sample yields around 80,000 clones, around 80% seen once. V was pared by 3 bases and J by 4 bases, with 12 bases between. Germline V gene data show CDR1 as MNHEY and CDR2 as SMNVEV (reference sequence). The CDR3 sequence is 14 residues long. Sequencing was performed on peripheral blood. The receptor's source is a human donor in a cohort sampled during active COVID-19. The chain has TRBV27 and TRBJ2-5, with a weak D call TRBD1 (6 bases). The CDR3 bases are TGTGCCAGCAGTTTCATAAACAGGGTAGAGACCCAGTACTTC. Its protein is CASSFINRVETQYF.